The entry below gives a single TCR beta chain sequence along with its context. Its target antigen remains unknown. Within one base of it there is no much larger clone, and no base qualities were kept. The sample is drawn from a study of blood T cell repertoires in COVID-19 (TCRdb year 2020). In terms of the full investigation: Samples from collaborators originated in the United States, Italy and Spain and spanned both the acute and convalescent phases of COVID-19. The dataset comprised deeply sampled blood TCRbeta repertoires from subjects exposed to, actively infected with, or recovered from COVID-19. Where available, HLA class I and class II types were taken from metadata supplied by the sample provider and were not determined by assay-based typing. The samples were drawn from two sources: the first 160 participants of the ongoing ImmuneRACE study, and 1,200 or so subjects contributed by 6 global collaborators. A de-identified subject ID, COVID-19 status, age in years and sex were almost always included in the sample metadata. The material from the prospective study consisted of cDNA or gDNA derived from T cells, B-cell-depleted T cells, or PBMCs. The repertoires were released in a freely available public database intended as a resource for research on the immune response to SARS-CoV-2. The paper's findings and limits, for the study overall: Clinical and demographic metadata were provided uncurated, with the amount varying by source and participant.

Relative to germline, V is 6 bases shorter and J is 7 bases shorter, with 15 bases between their ends. CDR1 and CDR2 are read off the germline V gene as MNHEY and SVGAGI. The cysteine opens and the phenylalanine closes a CDR3 of 13 amino acids. Only the CDR3 part of the read is kept: 39 bases, read in frame from the first base. A second Seattle source provided samples from volunteer blood donors who had recovered from COVID-19. The collaborating institutions used their own protocols to collect whole blood in K2EDTA tubes. Collaborator samples were shipped for TCRbeta analysis as frozen whole blood, isolated PBMCs, or DNA extracted from either sample type. TCRbeta CDR3 regions were amplified from genomic DNA using the immunoSEQ Assay, a bias-controlled multiplex PCR. The source study handled its data this way. The number of nucleated cells in each sample was estimated by amplification of reference gene primers within the assay. To quantify the absolute abundance of each unique TCRbeta CDR3 rearrangement, sequence reads were collapsed and filtered. For each sample, productive Simpson clonality was calculated by taking the square root of Simpson's diversity index across productive rearrangements. TCRdb carries this immuneACCESS record with in-frame sequences only. Its versions omit some clonotypes, under half of them owing to an unresolved V gene in the studies checked, with the rest unexplained. V and J calls and clone size come straight from that table; D and trimming were deduced from the DNA. This sample is represented by more than 150,000 clones; about 85% of them were singletons. The ten most abundant clones make up over 10% of the sample.

Sequenced material: peripheral blood. This sequence uses TRBV6-5 and TRBJ1-2; possibly the D gene is TRBD1, per 6 matching bases. This receptor was obtained from a man in his sixties or seventies who had recovered from COVID-19. The CDR3 reads CASRDGGAAGYTF. The nucleotide sequence is TGTGCCAGCAGGGACGGGGGGGCGGCTGGCTACACCTTC.